These T cell receptor beta chains were read from a single sample in a study of patients and donors after allogeneic stem cell transplantation. TCRdb fed the RT-PCR reads into MiXCR, producing one record per CDR3 protein. Among some 960,000 distinct CDR3 sequences listed, around 17% were seen once. Sequencing was carried out using blood, either unsorted or a sorted T cell fraction (not recorded which). These receptors were taken from a human donor who was either an allogeneic HSCT recipient or a stem cell or donor lymphocyte infusion donor (not recorded which). It is not recorded whose cells these are; they may come from a transplant donor. The CDR3 runs from the conserved cysteine through the conserved F or W. The order of the fields is J gene, D gene, V gene, clone size, CDR3 protein, CDR3 DNA. D genes are given only for firm matches. Where a row states a size, it is once, few, many or the class of an expanded clone; other rows omit it.

TRBJ2-1 | TRBD1 | TRBV12-3/TRBV12-4 | . | CASKSSGTEYLEQFF | TGTGCCAGCAAATCATCCGGGACAGAGTATCTGGAGCAGTTCTTC
TRBJ2-7 | TRBD1 | TRBV7-2 | . | CASSRGGTVYEQYF | TGTGCCAGCAGCAGGGGTGGGACAGTTTACGAGCAGTACTTC
TRBJ2-7 | TRBD1 | TRBV24-1 | . | CATSDPYAGQGQQYF | TGTGCCACCAGTGACCCCTACGCGGGACAGGGTCAGCAGTACTTC
TRBJ1-1 | . | TRBV18 | . | CASSPDQSRNTEAFF | TGTGCCAGCTCACCAGACCAAAGTAGGAACACTGAAGCTTTCTTT
TRBJ1-5 | . | TRBV20-1 | few | CSCSEISNQPQHF | TGCAGTTGCTCAGAGATTAGCAATCAGCCCCAGCATTTT
TRBJ2-5 | . | TRBV4-1 | . | CASSQAGVETQYF | TGCGCCAGCAGCCAAGCGGGGGTGGAGACCCAGTACTTC
TRBJ1-1 | . | TRBV12-3/TRBV12-4 | . | CASSPRHGSNTEAFF | TGTGCCAGCAGTCCGAGACATGGTTCGAACACTGAAGCTTTCTTT
TRBJ1-4 | . | TRBV7-3 | . | CASSLSANGRRNEKLFF | TGTGCCAGCAGCTTATCTGCGAATGGAAGGCGTAATGAAAAACTGTTTTTT
TRBJ1-2 | . | TRBV18 | . | CASSPRGAGVLYGYTF | TGTGCCAGCTCACCCCGAGGGGCAGGGGTCCTCTATGGCTACACCTTC
TRBJ2-3 | TRBD2 | TRBV18 | . | CASSRYQRLAGGTDTQYF | TGTGCCAGCTCCCGGTACCAACGACTAGCGGGAGGCACAGATACGCAGTATTTT
TRBJ1-2 | . | TRBV20-1 | . | CSARMGGLGVYYGYTF | TGCAGTGCTAGGATGGGAGGGCTGGGGGTTTACTATGGCTACACCTTC
TRBJ1-2 | . | TRBV5-1 | few | CASSLDTPYGYTF | TGCGCCAGCAGCTTGGACACCCCCTATGGCTACACCTTC
TRBJ1-1 | . | TRBV5-1 | few | CASSLQATVAEAFF | TGCGCCAGCAGCTTGCAGGCCACTGTCGCTGAAGCTTTCTTT
TRBJ1-5 | . | TRBV6-2/TRBV6-3 | . | CASKTGVGGGLHQPQHF | TGTGCCAGCAAAACTGGGGTGGGGGGGGGTCTTCATCAGCCCCAGCATTTT
TRBJ2-1 | TRBD1 | TRBV6-4 | few | CASSEDPGTGNNEQFF | TGTGCCAGCAGTGAGGACCCCGGGACAGGGAACAATGAGCAGTTCTTC
TRBJ2-1 | . | TRBV2 | . | CASSVGYASYNEQFF | TGTGCCAGCAGTGTGGGGTATGCCTCCTACAATGAGCAGTTCTTC
TRBJ2-7 | . | TRBV4-3 | . | CASSQEMGGSAYEQYF | TGCGCCAGCAGCCAAGAGATGGGGGGATCAGCCTACGAGCAGTACTTC
TRBJ2-3 | . | TRBV12-3/TRBV12-4 | many | CASRPGTGTDTQYF | TGTGCCAGCAGACCGGGGACCGGAACAGATACGCAGTATTTT
TRBJ1-4 | . | TRBV4-1 | . | CASSQPLSREKLFF | TGCGCCAGCAGCCAACCATTATCGAGAGAAAAACTGTTTTTT
TRBJ1-2 | . | TRBV12-3/TRBV12-4 | . | CALLQFGGPYGYTF | TGTGCCCTCCTTCAATTCGGGGGACCCTATGGCTACACCTTC
TRBJ1-2 | . | TRBV29-1 | . | CSVEGAGGYGYTF | TGCAGCGTTGAGGGGGCGGGGGGCTATGGCTACACCTTC
TRBJ1-3 | . | TRBV6-1 | . | CASSVYYKENTIYF | TGTGCCAGCAGCGTATACTATAAGGAGAACACCATATATTTT
TRBJ1-1 | . | TRBV4-2 | few | CASSQDGREAFF | TGTGCCAGCAGCCAAGACGGCAGAGAAGCTTTCTTT
TRBJ1-4 | TRBD1 | TRBV29-1 | few | CSGGQGGEKLFF | TGCAGCGGGGGACAGGGGGGCGAAAAACTGTTTTTT
TRBJ1-2 | . | TRBV2 | . | CAIHDTEVPYGDTF | TGTGCCATCCACGACACGGAGGTACCATATGGCGACACCTTC
TRBJ2-1 | . | TRBV11-3 | . | CASSLEQHENEQFF | TGTGCCAGCAGCTTGGAACAGCATGAGAATGAGCAGTTCTTC
TRBJ2-3 | TRBD2 | TRBV29-1 | few | CSVRTSITDTQYF | TGCAGCGTCCGGACTAGCATCACAGATACGCAGTATTTT
TRBJ2-7 | TRBD2 | TRBV7-2 | few | CASSLYRGLADDYEQYF | TGTGCCAGCAGCCTATACCGGGGACTAGCGGACGACTACGAGCAGTACTTC
TRBJ2-1 | TRBD2 | TRBV12-3/TRBV12-4 | . | CASTKALAGGVNEQFF | TGTGCCAGCACCAAGGCCCTAGCGGGAGGGGTCAATGAGCAGTTCTTC
TRBJ2-1 | TRBD2 | TRBV7-3 | . | CASSLRFGGDDEQFF | TGTGCCAGCAGCTTAAGGTTCGGGGGGGACGATGAGCAGTTCTTC
TRBJ2-7 | . | TRBV3-1 | . | CASSQRSGTSNAQYF | TGTGCCAGCAGCCAACGATCCGGGACAAGTAATGCGCAGTACTTC
TRBJ1-2 | TRBD1 | TRBV7-8 | . | CASSLFGTATRPANYGYTF | TGTGCCAGCAGCTTATTTGGGACAGCGACGAGACCAGCTAACTATGGCTACACCTTC
TRBJ2-7 | . | TRBV25-1 | . | CASSGDVREEDYEQYF | TGTGCCAGCAGTGGGGATGTGCGGGAAGAGGACTACGAGCAGTACTTC